These 28 T cell receptor beta chains were sequenced from one sample in a study of blood T cell repertoires in COVID-19 (dated by TCRdb to 2020 to 2022). Receptor libraries were prepared by the immunoSEQ multiplex PCR assay. TCRdb obtained this table from immuneACCESS and retained in-frame rearrangements with V and J assigned. These tables miss some clones; where compared with another copy, unresolved V genes account for less than half of the shortfall, and the remainder is unexplained. The sample contains tens of thousands of clones, around 92% of them found a single time. The ten largest make up 5.5% of the sample. Sample: peripheral blood. All receptors come from a woman older than 75 with acute or convalescent COVID-19.

The chain uses TRBV5-4 and TRBJ2-1, with 12 bases identical to TRBD2. V lost 4 bases and J lost 2; bases outside the gene matches: 10. The CDR3 extends over 18 amino acids. Per germline, CDR1 SGHNT and CDR2 YYREEE (reference sequence). CDR3 residues: CASSPAGPSGGAYNEQFF. The CDR3 DNA reads TGTGCCAGCAGCCCCGCCGGTCCTAGCGGGGGGGCCTACAATGAGCAGTTCTTC.

The rearrangement joins TRBV6-6 to TRBJ1-5; maybe TRBD1 (6 bases). Looked up from germline, CDR1 is MNHNY and CDR2 is SVGAGI (reference sequence). The CDR3 is made up of 14 amino acids. V shed 5 bases and J shed 2 bases, with 10 bases lying between them. CDR3 protein: CASSPWTGNQPQHF. DNA for the CDR3: TGTGCCAGCAGTCCCTGGACAGGCAATCAGCCCCAGCATTTT.

This rearrangement joins TRBV4-1 to TRBJ1-2; 8 nucleotides match TRBD1. Unmatched junction bases numbered 10, after V lost 0 bases and J lost 1 base. Germline V lookup: CDR1 MGHRA, CDR2 YSYEKL. This CDR3 has 18 amino acids. CDR3 sequence (DNA): TGCGCCAGCAGCCAAGATAGGTTCGGGACAGGAGTTAACTATGGCTACACCTTC. Its protein product is CASSQDRFGTGVNYGYTF.

The genes are TRBV19 and TRBJ1-2; 8 bases match TRBD1. Germline V gene lookup returns CDR1 LNHDA and CDR2 SQIVND (reference sequence). This CDR3 region has 17 residues. After removal of 5 bases from V and 0 bases from J, the junction contained 11 bases not matched to a gene. The CDR3 region is CASSDDRGRTANYGYTF. In DNA form, the CDR3 reads TGTGCCAGTAGTGACGACAGGGGCCGAACTGCTAACTATGGCTACACCTTC.

The chain has TRBV2 and TRBJ2-1; TRBD2 is a possible D gene (6 bases). V gave up 9 bases and J gave up 12 bases, with 15 bases separating them. There are 11 residues in the CDR3. CDR1 and CDR2 from the germline V gene are SNHLY and FYNNEI. DNA for the CDR3: TGTGCCAGTACTATGCTCGGGGGGCAGTTCTTC. Amino acids: CASTMLGGQFF.

The rearrangement links TRBV5-8 to TRBJ2-1, with D possibly matching TRBD2 (5 bases). The V and J ends lost 3 bases and 2 bases respectively, with 9 bases between them. The germline V gene encodes CDR1 SGHTS and CDR2 YDEGEE. The length of the CDR3 is 14 residues. CDR3 nucleotides: TGTGCCAGCAGCTGGGAACTAGCCTACAATGAGCAGTTCTTC. Translated, it gives CASSWELAYNEQFF.

The chain links TRBV19 to TRBJ2-1; TRBD2 matches at 11 bases. CDR1 LNHDA and CDR2 SQIVND come from the germline V gene (reference sequence). This CDR3 has 15 residues. J was trimmed by 6 bases and V by 6 bases; bases with no gene match: 7. The CDR3 is CASSQLAGALNEQFF. The CDR3 coding sequence is TGTGCCAGTAGCCAACTAGCGGGGGCCCTCAATGAGCAGTTCTTC.

The V and J genes are TRBV6-5 and TRBJ2-1, with a weak D call TRBD1 (5 bases). The CDR3 covers 14 residues. V lost 7 bases and J 1 base, leaving 11 bases between the germline ends. Germline V gene data show CDR1 as MNHEY and CDR2 as SVGAGI. Written as DNA, the CDR3 is TGTGCCAGCATCGCCAGGGAATCCTACAATGAGCAGTTCTTC. This gives the protein CASIARESYNEQFF.

V gene TRBV3-1 (or the pseudogene TRBV3-2) combines with J gene TRBJ2-7; D not certain. CDR3 size: 13 residues. CDR1 LGHDT and CDR2 YNNKEL come from the germline V gene (reference sequence). V was cut by 0 bases and J by 7 bases, with 10 bases left in between. The chain's CDR3 is CASSQESVQEQYF. The DNA of the CDR3 is TGTGCCAGCAGCCAAGAGTCCGTCCAGGAGCAGTACTTC.

This clone was counted once. The V call is TRBV5-4, the J call TRBJ1-2; 10 bases fit TRBD1. V gave up 2 bases and J gave up 8 bases; unmatched junction bases: 12. In germline, CDR1 is SGHNT, CDR2 YYREEE (reference sequence). This CDR3 region has 16 residues. The CDR3 loop is CASSFGTGVSRGGYTF. The CDR3 DNA is TGTGCCAGCAGCTTCGGGACAGGGGTTTCTCGGGGGGGCTACACCTTC.

This rearrangement joins TRBV2 to TRBJ2-3, with TRBD1 matching 8 bases. The CDR3 is 14 residues long. The V gene end was trimmed by 8 bases and the J gene end by 0 bases; junction bases not matched to a gene: 4. CDR1 is SNHLY and CDR2 is FYNNEI in the germline V gene. The CDR3 DNA reads as TGTGCCAGCCGACAGGGGTTGAGCACAGATACGCAGTATTTT. This encodes CASRQGLSTDTQYF.

This clone was detected only a few times. The J gene is TRBJ1-1, the V gene TRBV19; 7 bases fit TRBD1. The germline CDR1 and CDR2 sequences are LNHDA and SQIVND (reference sequence). This CDR3 is built from 17 residues. The V and J ends lost 4 bases and 10 bases, in that order; junction bases with no gene match: 21. This CDR3 is CASSRFLPGQRSRGAFF. The CDR3 DNA reads TGTGCCAGTAGTAGGTTTTTACCGGGACAGCGTTCTCGAGGAGCTTTCTTT. Full variable domain (outside the CDR3, taken from reference TRBV19 and TRBJ1-1): DGGITQSPKYLFRKEGQNVTLSCEQNLNHDAMYWYRQDPGQGLRLIYYSQIVNDFQKGDIAEGYSVSREKKESFPLTVTSAQKNPTAFYLCASSRFLPGQRSRGAFFGQGTRLTVV.

This clone appeared once. V is TRBV18 and J is TRBJ2-2, with 8 bases identical to TRBD2. The V gene's germline CDR1 is KGHSH and CDR2 LQKENI. Trimming at V came to 8 bases and at J to 1 base, leaving 9 bases not matched to a gene. The CDR3 has 16 residues. CDR3 amino acids: CASGPQGLGNTGELFF. CDR3 nucleotide sequence: TGTGCCAGCGGGCCCCAGGGACTAGGGAACACCGGGGAGCTGTTTTTT.

The chain uses TRBV15 and TRBJ1-1; D ambiguous. The V end was cut by 0 bases, the J end by 7 bases, with 6 bases between. Germline V gene sequence: CDR1 LNHNV, CDR2 YYDKDF (reference sequence). There are 12 residues in the CDR3. CDR3 sequence: CATSRDGLEAFF. The CDR3 coding sequence is TGTGCCACCAGCAGAGACGGACTTGAAGCTTTCTTT.

The rearrangement uses TRBV4-1 and TRBJ1-4, with 7 bases matching TRBD1. Per germline, CDR1 MGHRA and CDR2 YSYEKL. The CDR3 runs 15 residues. With 3 bases clipped from V and 8 bases from J, the junction kept 9 bases outside the gene matches. CDR3 region: CASSQGDRDREKLFF. The CDR3 nucleotides are TGCGCCAGCAGCCAGGGTGACAGGGATCGGGAAAAACTGTTTTTT.

The rearrangement uses TRBV19 and TRBJ2-7; TRBD1 agrees at 7 bases. Germline values: CDR1 LNHDA, CDR2 SQIVND (reference sequence). The V gene end was trimmed by 5 bases and the J gene end by 0 bases; junction bases not matched to a gene: 4. CDR3 size: 14 residues. In DNA form, the CDR3 reads TGTGCCAGTAGTGCCCGGGACAGCTCCTACGAGCAGTACTTC. It encodes CASSARDSSYEQYF.

This rearrangement joins TRBV6-1 to TRBJ2-2, with TRBD1 matching 10 bases. Per germline, CDR1 MNHNS and CDR2 SASEGT. The CDR3 runs 17 residues. J gave up 0 bases and V 4 bases, and 5 bases lay outside the gene matches. CDR3 amino acids: CASSARDRGPNTGELFF. The CDR3 DNA sequence: TGTGCCAGCAGTGCCCGGGACAGGGGACCGAACACCGGGGAGCTGTTTTTT.

The chain uses TRBV7-2 and TRBJ2-3; 7 bases are a match to TRBD1. Germline V lookup: CDR1 SGHTA, CDR2 FQGNSA. V trimming: 4 bases; J trimming: 7 bases; junction bases outside the gene matches: 14. The CDR3 has 16 residues. CDR3 loop: CASSSLPGTVGNTQYF. Written as DNA, the CDR3 is TGTGCCAGCAGCTCCCTCCCCGGGACAGTTGGGAATACGCAGTATTTT.

The V gene is TRBV7-8, the J gene TRBJ2-1, with TRBD2 matching over 11 bases. Germline V gene sequence: CDR1 SGHVS, CDR2 FQNEAQ. Losses at the gene ends were 7 bases for V and 9 bases for J; bases not matched to a gene: 8. This CDR3 comprises 14 residues. CDR3 region: CASTLTSGVTEQFF. Here the CDR3 DNA reads TGTGCCAGCACCCTGACTAGCGGGGTTACTGAGCAGTTCTTC.

The chain is built from TRBV3-1 (or the pseudogene TRBV3-2) and TRBJ1-2; 8 nucleotides agree with TRBD1. V was pared by 3 bases and J by 4 bases, with 4 bases of the junction left unmatched. Germline V lookup: CDR1 LGHDT, CDR2 YNNKEL (reference sequence). The CDR3 totals 14 residues. The CDR3 here is CASSHRDRTYGYTF. DNA of the CDR3: TGTGCCAGCAGCCATAGGGACAGGACCTATGGCTACACCTTC.

The V and J genes are TRBV5-1 and TRBJ2-3; D not certain. Germline-derived CDR1 and CDR2 are SGHRS and YFSETQ. CDR3 length equals 13 residues. V was clipped by 2 bases and J by 4 bases, with 8 bases between them. The CDR3 DNA reads TGCGCCAGCAGCTTAACAGTTTCAGATACGCAGTATTTT. Translation gives CASSLTVSDTQYF.

The chain links TRBV5-8 to TRBJ2-5, with 7 bases aligning to TRBD1. Germline V gives CDR1 SGHTS, CDR2 YDEGEE. The trim removed 7 bases at V and 1 base at J, leaving 1 base unmatched. CDR3 length equals 12 residues. CDR3 sequence: CASQGVQETQYF. For the CDR3, the DNA is TGTGCCAGCCAGGGGGTCCAAGAGACCCAGTACTTC.

The rearrangement links TRBV2 to TRBJ1-1; D may be TRBD1 (5 bases). The CDR3 spans 17 residues. V lost 1 base to trimming and J lost 0 bases, with 15 bases between them. CDR1 and CDR2 (germline): SNHLY, FYNNEI. CDR3: CASSEEGQAYLNTEAFF. Here the CDR3 DNA reads TGTGCCAGCAGTGAAGAGGGGCAGGCATATCTGAACACTGAAGCTTTCTTT.

This chain joins TRBV21-1 and TRBJ1-1. TRBV21-1 is recorded as a pseudogene. This CDR3 spans 13 amino acids. CDR3 DNA sequence: TGTGCCAGCAGCAGAACGGGGAACACTGAAGCTTTCTTT. As protein: CASSRTGNTEAFF.

The chain has TRBV7-2 and TRBJ2-2, with TRBD1 matching over 11 bases. The CDR3 is 16 amino acids. Germline values: CDR1 SGHTA, CDR2 FQGNSA. The V and J ends lost 7 bases and 0 bases, in that order; junction bases with no gene match: 4. Written as DNA, the CDR3 is TGTGCCAGCACCCCGGGACAGGGGGCGAACACCGGGGAGCTGTTTTTT. Residues: CASTPGQGANTGELFF.

The chain couples TRBV19 to TRBJ1-1; no clear D gene. CDR1 is LNHDA and CDR2 is SQIVND in the germline V gene (reference sequence). The V end lost 1 base, the J end lost 0 bases, and 9 bases lay between the germline ends. The CDR3 totals 15 residues. CDR3 nucleotide sequence: TGTGCCAGTAGTATAGCCGTTACAGTGAACACTGAAGCTTTCTTT. Translating it yields CASSIAVTVNTEAFF.

This clone was picked up a small number of times. The chain is built from TRBV6-5 and TRBJ1-1; D unclear. Deletions cut 2 bases from V and 3 bases from J, with 10 bases between. Germline CDR1 reads MNHEY; CDR2 reads SVGAGI. The CDR3 spans 14 residues. The CDR3 loop is CASSYDPVDTEAFF. For the CDR3, the DNA is TGTGCCAGCAGTTACGATCCGGTAGACACTGAAGCTTTCTTT.

The V gene is TRBV9, the J gene TRBJ1-2; tentative D call: TRBD1 (6 bases). V gave up 2 bases and J gave up 2 bases, with 19 bases separating them. Per the germline V gene, CDR1 is SGDLS and CDR2 is YYNGEE. The CDR3 extends over 17 amino acids. CDR3 in DNA: TGTGCCAGCAGCGTGAAGACCGACGACAGGCTAAACTATGGCTACACCTTC. Translation gives CASSVKTDDRLNYGYTF. The full variable domain, with the rest looked up from reference TRBV9 and TRBJ1-2, is DSGVTQTPKHLITATGQRVTLRCSPRSGDLSVYWYQQSLDQGLQFLIQYYNGEERAKGNILERFSAQQFPDLHSELNLSSLELGDSALYFCASSVKTDDRLNYGYTFGSGTRLTVV.